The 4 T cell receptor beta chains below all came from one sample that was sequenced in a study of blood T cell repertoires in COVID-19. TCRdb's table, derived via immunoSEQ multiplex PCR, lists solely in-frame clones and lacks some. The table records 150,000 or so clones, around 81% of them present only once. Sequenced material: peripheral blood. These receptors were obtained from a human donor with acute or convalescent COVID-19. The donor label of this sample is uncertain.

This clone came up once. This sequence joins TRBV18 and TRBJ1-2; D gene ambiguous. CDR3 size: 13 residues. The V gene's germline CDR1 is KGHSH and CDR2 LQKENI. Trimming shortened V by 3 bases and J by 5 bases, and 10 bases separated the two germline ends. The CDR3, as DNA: TGTGCCAGCTCACCGGGCAGATTGTATGGCTACACCTTC. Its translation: CASSPGRLYGYTF.

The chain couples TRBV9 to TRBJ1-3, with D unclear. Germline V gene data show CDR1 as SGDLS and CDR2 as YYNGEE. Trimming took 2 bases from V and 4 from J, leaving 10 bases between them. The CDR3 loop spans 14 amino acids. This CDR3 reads CASSVNSPGNTIYF. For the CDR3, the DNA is TGTGCCAGCAGCGTGAACTCTCCGGGAAACACCATATATTTT.

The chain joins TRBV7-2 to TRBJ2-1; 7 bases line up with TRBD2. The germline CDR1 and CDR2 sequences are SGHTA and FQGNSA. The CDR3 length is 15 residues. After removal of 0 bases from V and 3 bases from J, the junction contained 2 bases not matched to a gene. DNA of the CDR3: TGTGCCAGCAGCTTAGCTAGCGGGCACTACAATGAGCAGTTCTTC. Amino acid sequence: CASSLASGHYNEQFF.

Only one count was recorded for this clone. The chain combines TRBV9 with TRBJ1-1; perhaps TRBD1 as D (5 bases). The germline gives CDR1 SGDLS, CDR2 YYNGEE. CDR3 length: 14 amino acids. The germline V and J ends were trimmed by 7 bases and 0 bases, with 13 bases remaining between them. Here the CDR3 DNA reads TGTGCCAGCTCCCGTGACAGTATGAACACTGAAGCTTTCTTT. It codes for CASSRDSMNTEAFF.